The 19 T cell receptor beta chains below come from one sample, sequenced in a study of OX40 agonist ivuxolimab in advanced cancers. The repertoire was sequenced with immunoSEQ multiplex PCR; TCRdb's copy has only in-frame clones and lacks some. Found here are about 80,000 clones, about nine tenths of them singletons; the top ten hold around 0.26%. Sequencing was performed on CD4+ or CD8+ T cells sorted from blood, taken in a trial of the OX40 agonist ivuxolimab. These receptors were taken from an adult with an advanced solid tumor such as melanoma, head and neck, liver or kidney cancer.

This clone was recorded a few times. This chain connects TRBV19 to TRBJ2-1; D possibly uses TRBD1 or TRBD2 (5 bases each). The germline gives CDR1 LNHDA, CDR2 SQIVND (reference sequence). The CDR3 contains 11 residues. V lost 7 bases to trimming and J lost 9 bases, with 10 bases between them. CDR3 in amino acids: CASILGTEQFF. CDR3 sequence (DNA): TGTGCCAGTATTCTCGGGACTGAGCAGTTCTTC.

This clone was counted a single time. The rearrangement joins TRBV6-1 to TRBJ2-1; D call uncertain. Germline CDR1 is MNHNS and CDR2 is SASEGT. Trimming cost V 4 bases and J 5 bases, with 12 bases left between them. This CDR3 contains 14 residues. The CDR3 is CASSGIVRNNEQFF. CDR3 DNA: TGTGCCAGCAGTGGAATTGTCAGGAACAATGAGCAGTTCTTC.

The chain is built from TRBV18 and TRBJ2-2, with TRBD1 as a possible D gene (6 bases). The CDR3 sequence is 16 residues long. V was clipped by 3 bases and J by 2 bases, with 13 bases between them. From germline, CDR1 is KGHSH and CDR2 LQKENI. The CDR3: CASSPFRTENTGELFF. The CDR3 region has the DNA TGTGCCAGCTCACCCTTTCGGACAGAAAACACCGGGGAGCTGTTTTTT. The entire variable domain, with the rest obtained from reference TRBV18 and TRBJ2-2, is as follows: NAGVMQNPRHLVRRRGQEARLRCSPMKGHSHVYWYRQLPEEGLKFMVYLQKENIIDESGMPKERFSAEFPKEGPSILRIQQVVRGDSAAYFCASSPFRTENTGELFFGEGSRLTVL.

The CDR3 DNA reads TGCGCCAGCAGCCAATTCAGGACTAGCGGGAGGAGCTCCTACAATGAGCAGTTCTTC. It is translated as CASSQFRTSGRSSYNEQFF. The chain combines TRBV4-1 with TRBJ2-1, with TRBD2 matching 14 bases. CDR3 length equals 19 residues. The junction had 6 bases not matched to a gene; V was cut back by 2 bases and J by 0 bases. Germline V CDR1 and CDR2: MGHRA, YSYEKL.

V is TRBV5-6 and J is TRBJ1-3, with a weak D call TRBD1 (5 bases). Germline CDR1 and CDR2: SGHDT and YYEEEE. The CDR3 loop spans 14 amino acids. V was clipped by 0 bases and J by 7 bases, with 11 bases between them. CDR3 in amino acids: CASSLGQPQNTIYF. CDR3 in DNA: TGTGCCAGCAGCTTGGGACAGCCCCAGAACACCATATATTTT.

The CDR3 bases are TGTGCCAGCAGTAAGAGCTCTGGAAACACCATATATTTT. It translates to CASSKSSGNTIYF. This chain joins TRBV28 and TRBJ1-3; D unresolved. V was pared by 5 bases and J by 0 bases, with 5 bases between. Germline CDR1 reads MDHEN; CDR2 reads SYDVKM. The CDR3 consists of 13 residues. Looking up the rest from reference TRBV28 and TRBJ1-3 gives the full variable domain: DVKVTQSSRYLVKRTGEKVFLECVQDMDHENMFWYRQDPGLGLRLIYFSYDVKMKEKGDIPEGYSVSREKKERFSLILESASTNQTSMYLCASSKSSGNTIYFGEGSWLTVV.

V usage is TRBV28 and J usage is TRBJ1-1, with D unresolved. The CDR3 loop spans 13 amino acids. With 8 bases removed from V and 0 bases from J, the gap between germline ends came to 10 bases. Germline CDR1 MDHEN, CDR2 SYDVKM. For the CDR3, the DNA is TGTGCCAGCGGAGCCATCTTGAACACTGAAGCTTTCTTT. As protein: CASGAILNTEAFF.

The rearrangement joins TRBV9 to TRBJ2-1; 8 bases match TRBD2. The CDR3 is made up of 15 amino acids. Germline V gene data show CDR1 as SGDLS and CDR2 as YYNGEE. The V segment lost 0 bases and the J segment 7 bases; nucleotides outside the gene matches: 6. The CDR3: CASSVVGTRSNEQFF. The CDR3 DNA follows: TGTGCCAGCAGCGTAGTGGGGACTAGATCGAATGAGCAGTTCTTC.

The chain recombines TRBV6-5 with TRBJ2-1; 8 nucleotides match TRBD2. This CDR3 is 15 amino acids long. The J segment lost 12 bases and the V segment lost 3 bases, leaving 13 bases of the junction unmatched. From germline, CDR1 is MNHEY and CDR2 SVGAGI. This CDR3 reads CASSYTGTSRRGQFF. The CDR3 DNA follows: TGTGCCAGCAGTTATACCGGGACTAGTCGAAGAGGGCAGTTCTTC.

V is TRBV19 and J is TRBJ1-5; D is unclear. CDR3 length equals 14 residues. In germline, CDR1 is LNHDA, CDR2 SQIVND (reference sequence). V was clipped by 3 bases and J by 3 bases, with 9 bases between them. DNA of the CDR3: TGTGCCAGTAGTATTTGGGGATACAATCAGCCCCAGCATTTT. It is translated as CASSIWGYNQPQHF. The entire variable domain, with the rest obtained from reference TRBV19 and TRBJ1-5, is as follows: DGGITQSPKYLFRKEGQNVTLSCEQNLNHDAMYWYRQDPGQGLRLIYYSQIVNDFQKGDIAEGYSVSREKKESFPLTVTSAQKNPTAFYLCASSIWGYNQPQHFGDGTRLSIL.

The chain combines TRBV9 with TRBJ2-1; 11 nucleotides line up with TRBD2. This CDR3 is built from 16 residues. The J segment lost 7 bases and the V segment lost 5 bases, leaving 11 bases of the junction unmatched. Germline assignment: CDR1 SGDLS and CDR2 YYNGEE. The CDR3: CASRRGLAGGKNEQFF. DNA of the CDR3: TGTGCCAGCAGACGTGGCCTAGCGGGAGGAAAAAATGAGCAGTTCTTC.

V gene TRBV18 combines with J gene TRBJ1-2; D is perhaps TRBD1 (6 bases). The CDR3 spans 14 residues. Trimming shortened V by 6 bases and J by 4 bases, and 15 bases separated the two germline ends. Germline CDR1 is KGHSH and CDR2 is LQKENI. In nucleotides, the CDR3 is TGTGCCAGCTCCGAGACAGGCGACCCCTATGGCTACACCTTC. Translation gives CASSETGDPYGYTF.

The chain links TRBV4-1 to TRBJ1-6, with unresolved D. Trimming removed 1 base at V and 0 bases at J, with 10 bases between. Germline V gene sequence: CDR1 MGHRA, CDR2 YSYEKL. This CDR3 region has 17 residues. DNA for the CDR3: TGCGCCAGCAGCCAAGGGGAGGCCCGCTCCTATAATTCACCCCTCCACTTT. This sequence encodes CASSQGEARSYNSPLHF.

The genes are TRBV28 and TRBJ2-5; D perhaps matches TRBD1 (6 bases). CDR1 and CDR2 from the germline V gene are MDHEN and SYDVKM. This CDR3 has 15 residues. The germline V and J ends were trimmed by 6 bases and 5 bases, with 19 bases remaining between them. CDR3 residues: CASSSTGMNRETQYF. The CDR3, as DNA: TGTGCCAGCAGCTCTACAGGGATGAATCGGGAGACCCAGTACTTC.

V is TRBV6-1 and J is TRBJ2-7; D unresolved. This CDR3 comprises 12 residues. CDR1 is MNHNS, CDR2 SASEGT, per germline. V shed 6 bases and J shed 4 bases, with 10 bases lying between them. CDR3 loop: CASRSPQYEQYF. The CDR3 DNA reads TGTGCCAGCAGATCTCCCCAGTACGAGCAGTACTTC.

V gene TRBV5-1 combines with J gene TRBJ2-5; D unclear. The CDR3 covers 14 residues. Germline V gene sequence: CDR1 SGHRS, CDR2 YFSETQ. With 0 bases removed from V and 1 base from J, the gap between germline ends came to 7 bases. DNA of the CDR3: TGCGCCAGCAGCTTGGGGCAGACCCAAGAGACCCAGTACTTC. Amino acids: CASSLGQTQETQYF.

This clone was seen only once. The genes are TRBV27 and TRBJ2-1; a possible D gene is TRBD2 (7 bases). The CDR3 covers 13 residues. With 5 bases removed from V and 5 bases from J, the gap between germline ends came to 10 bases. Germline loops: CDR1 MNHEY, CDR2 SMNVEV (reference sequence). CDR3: CASSRGRDNEQFF. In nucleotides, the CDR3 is TGTGCCAGCAGTAGGGGGAGGGACAATGAGCAGTTCTTC.

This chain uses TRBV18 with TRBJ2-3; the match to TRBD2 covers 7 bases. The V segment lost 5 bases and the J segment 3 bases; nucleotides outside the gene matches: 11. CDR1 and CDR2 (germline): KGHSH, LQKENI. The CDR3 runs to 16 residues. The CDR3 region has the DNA TGTGCCAGCTCAACAACCAGACTAGCAGCTACAGATACGCAGTATTTT. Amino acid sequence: CASSTTRLAATDTQYF.

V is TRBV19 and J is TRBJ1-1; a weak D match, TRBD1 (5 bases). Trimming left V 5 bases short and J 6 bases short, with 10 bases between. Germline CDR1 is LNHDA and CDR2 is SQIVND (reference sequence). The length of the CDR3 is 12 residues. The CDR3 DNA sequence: TGTGCCAGTAGTCAGGGAGACGCTGAAGCTTTCTTT. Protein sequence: CASSQGDAEAFF.